The rows below give T cell receptor beta chains drawn from one sample of a study of Ad26.COV2.S vaccination and SARS-CoV-2 variants. Only in-frame clones appear in the TCRdb table, and some are missing; sequencing was by immunoSEQ multiplex PCR. Here the sample spans some 400,000 clones, 70% to 90% being singletons. Sequencing used peripheral blood, obtained in a trial of Ad26.COV2.S vaccine versus placebo. Receptor source: a person aged 18-65 years who received the Ad26.COV2.S COVID-19 vaccine or a placebo. CDR3s include the opening cysteine and the closing phenylalanine or tryptophan. Each record gives: J gene, clone size, V gene, D gene, CDR3 DNA, CDR3 protein. The D gene is left open where the match is weak. Clone sizes are given selectively: once, few, many, or a class where the clone is expanded.

TRBJ2-1	-	TRBV16	-	TGTGCCAGCAGCCAATCGAATCCCCAGGGGCGGGTCTACAATGAGCAGTTCTTC	CASSQSNPQGRVYNEQFF
TRBJ2-2	once	TRBV2	-	TGTGCCAGCAGTCCCACGAACACCGGGGAGCTGTTTTTT	CASSPTNTGELFF
TRBJ2-3	-	TRBV28	TRBD2	TGTGCCAGCAGTTATCTAGCGGGGGCAGTCACAGATACGCAGTATTTT	CASSYLAGAVTDTQYF
TRBJ2-5	-	TRBV6-2/TRBV6-3	-	TGTGCCAGCAGTGCACGAAGGGGGGAGACCCAGTACTTC	CASSARRGETQYF
TRBJ2-7	-	TRBV7-8	TRBD2	TGTGCCAGCCGCCCCGGGACTAGCGGAGCCTACGAGCAGTACTTC	CASRPGTSGAYEQYF
TRBJ2-5	-	TRBV21-1	-	TGTGCCAGCAGCAAGGGGGTAGTAGCGGGAGGGGAGACCCAGTACTTC	CASSKGVVAGGETQYF
TRBJ2-1	-	TRBV9	TRBD2	TGTGCCAGCAGCGCCCCCGGCGGGAGAAACTCCTACAATGAGCAGTTCTTC	CASSAPGGRNSYNEQFF
TRBJ2-7	-	TRBV24-1	TRBD2	TGTGCCACCAGTGACTTGGGACTAACCGAGCAGTACTTC	CATSDLGLTEQYF
TRBJ2-3	once	TRBV4-3	TRBD2	TGCGCCAGCAGCCCTCGAGAAAGCGGGGTAGGAGATACGCAGTATTTT	CASSPRESGVGDTQYF
TRBJ2-7	-	TRBV7-9	TRBD2	TGTGCCAGCAGCCAAGGGACTAGCGGGAGCCCCTACGAGCAGTACTTC	CASSQGTSGSPYEQYF
TRBJ2-7	-	TRBV7-6	TRBD2	TGTGCCAGCAGCTTAATCACCGGGACTAGCTCCGAGCAGTACTTC	CASSLITGTSSEQYF
TRBJ1-4	-	TRBV11-2	-	TGTGCCAGCAGCCCCCGGGTGGCAACTAATGAAAAACTGTTTTTT	CASSPRVATNEKLFF
TRBJ1-1	-	TRBV5-1	-	TGCGCCAGCAGCCCCCTGGGTGGGAGTGTACAGCTGAACACTGAAGCTTTCTTT	CASSPLGGSVQLNTEAFF
TRBJ2-1	-	TRBV5-1	-	TGCGCCAGCAGCCCCGAATCCAGGGGGAGGCATGAGCAGTTCTTC	CASSPESRGRHEQFF
TRBJ2-2	-	TRBV3-1/TRBV3-2	TRBD2	TGTGCCAGCAGCCAAGCCGGGACTAGGAGTCCCGGGGAGCTGTTTTTT	CASSQAGTRSPGELFF
TRBJ2-7	-	TRBV5-1	TRBD2	TGCGCCAGCAGCCCCGGACTAGCGGGATCACAGCAGTACTTC	CASSPGLAGSQQYF
TRBJ2-3	few	TRBV7-2	TRBD2	TGTGCCAGCAGCCGGTGGACTAGCGGGAGTGGTACGCAGTATTTT	CASSRWTSGSGTQYF